Sequencing of this T cell receptor beta chain was carried out in a study of technical replicates of blood from a few donors. Profiling relied on immunoSEQ multiplex PCR, and the TCRdb table lists in-frame clones only, not all of them. The sample consists of about 81,000 clones, 96% of them appearing once. This CDR3 region has 15 residues. The chain joins TRBV21-1 to TRBJ1-5; TRBD1 is the table's D call and was not checked against the DNA. TRBV21-1 is an annotated pseudogene. Material for sequencing was T cells isolated from PBMCs. The clonotype originates from a human donor in good health. CDR3 nucleotide sequence: TGTGCCAGCAGCAGCCGAGACAGGAATAATCAGCCCCAGCATTTT. Its protein product is CASSSRDRNNQPQHF.